One and the same sample provided the 6 T cell receptor beta chains below, sequenced in a study of T cell changes during pregnancy in multiple sclerosis. This table comes from immunoSEQ multiplex PCR, and its TCRdb copy is limited to in-frame clones, with some not included. The sample has some 69,000 clones; over 85% are singletons. The material sequenced was peripheral blood, taken in the second trimester of pregnancy. These receptors were taken from a female donor in good health, enrolled as a control in a pregnancy study.

CDR3 loop: CASSKQGAMTGELFF. The CDR3 nucleotides are TGTGCCAGCAGCAAGCAGGGGGCGATGACCGGGGAGCTGTTTTTT. The chain uses TRBV7-2 and TRBJ2-2; TRBD1 matches at 8 bases. From germline, CDR1 is SGHTA and CDR2 FQGNSA. V was clipped by 5 bases and J by 5 bases; unmatched bases: 7. This CDR3 region has 15 residues.

With regard to this clone: The identical CDR3 is also encoded by other nucleotide sequences in the sample. The chain employs TRBV2 and TRBJ1-2, with 7 bases fitting TRBD1. V lost 3 bases and J lost 2; bases outside the gene matches: 0. The germline V gene has CDR1 SNHLY and CDR2 FYNNEI. The CDR3 runs to 13 residues. CDR3 sequence reads: CASSETGNYGYTF. DNA for the CDR3: TGTGCCAGCAGTGAGACAGGGAACTATGGCTACACCTTC. Complete variable domain (other parts from reference TRBV2 and TRBJ1-2): EPEVTQTPSHQVTQMGQEVILRCVPISNHLYFYWYRQILGQKVEFLVSFYNNEISEKSEIFDDQFSVERPDGSNFTLKIRSTKLEDSAMYFCASSETGNYGYTFGSGTRLTVV.

J is TRBJ2-1 and V is TRBV4-2; maybe TRBD2 (5 bases). V lost 8 bases and J 0 bases, leaving 11 bases between the germline ends. Germline-derived CDR1 and CDR2 are LGHNA and YNFKEQ. The CDR3 has 14 residues. The CDR3, as DNA: TGTGCCAGCTCCCGGGGTGACTCCTACAATGAGCAGTTCTTC. This gives the protein CASSRGDSYNEQFF.

This rearrangement joins TRBV27 to TRBJ1-2, with TRBD1 matching 7 bases. The CDR3 has 12 residues. CDR1 is MNHEY and CDR2 is SMNVEV in the germline V gene (reference sequence). With V trimmed by 7 bases and J by 9 bases, 8 bases remained unmatched. CDR3 coding DNA: TGTGCCAGCACCGGGACAGTCGGGAGCTACACCTTC. Amino acids: CASTGTVGSYTF.

The chain recombines TRBV7-3 with TRBJ2-1; TRBD2 matches 10 bases. Germline trimming cut 6 bases from V and 5 bases from J; bases unmatched to any gene: 10. The CDR3 contains 16 residues. Germline CDR1 and CDR2: SGHTA and FQGTGA. CDR3 DNA: TGTGCCAGCAGGATAGCGGGGGGCCCCTTAGACAATGAGCAGTTCTTC. Its translation is CASRIAGGPLDNEQFF.

The sample holds one count of this clone. This sequence joins TRBV19 and TRBJ1-1; 7 positions agree with TRBD1. The CDR3 spans 17 residues. The trim removed 5 bases at V and 0 bases at J, leaving 12 bases unmatched. CDR1 and CDR2 (germline): LNHDA, SQIVND (reference sequence). The CDR3 region is CASSPRGLGFMNTEAFF. For the CDR3, the DNA is TGTGCCAGTAGTCCGAGGGGGCTGGGGTTTATGAACACTGAAGCTTTCTTT.